The next 14 T cell receptor beta chains were all read from a single sample in a study of shared clonotypes between healthy human individuals. The assay was immunoSEQ multiplex PCR, and TCRdb's table has in-frame clones only and misses some. The table shows 950,000 to 1,300,000 clones, with about 75% occurring only once. Sequenced material: memory CD4+ T cells sorted from blood. Subset reported: CD45RA-negative fraction. Every receptor here comes from a man younger than 35 in good health.

V is TRBV4-1 and J is TRBJ2-3; the D is unclear. CDR1 is MGHRA, CDR2 YSYEKL, per germline. This CDR3 spans 13 amino acids. The V end lost 2 bases, the J end lost 2 bases, and 5 bases lay between the germline ends. CDR3 amino acids: CASSQQVTDTQYF. CDR3 bases: TGCGCCAGCAGCCAACAGGTCACAGATACGCAGTATTTT.

This sequence joins TRBV10-3 and TRBJ2-3; D ambiguous. CDR3 length: 13 residues. CDR1 and CDR2 from the germline V gene are ENHRY and SYGVKD. V was cut by 6 bases and J by 0 bases, with 7 bases left in between. The CDR3 bases are TGTGCCATCAGATTAGGTAGCACAGATACGCAGTATTTT. It is translated as CAIRLGSTDTQYF.

This clone was found a few times. J is TRBJ2-2 and V is TRBV6-1; 7 positions match TRBD1. This CDR3 has 15 residues. Per the germline V gene, CDR1 is MNHNS and CDR2 is SASEGT. The V segment lost 4 bases and the J segment 4 bases; nucleotides outside the gene matches: 6. For the CDR3, the DNA is TGTGCCAGCAGTGTACAGGGGTCGATCACCGGGGAGCTGTTTTTT. Protein: CASSVQGSITGELFF.

This clone was observed a single time. The V and J genes are TRBV11-3 and TRBJ2-5; the D is unclear. Germline CDR1 reads SGHNT; CDR2 reads YENEEA. Deletions cut 5 bases from V and 3 bases from J, with 10 bases between. CDR3 length equals 13 residues. CDR3 sequence reads: CASSLQYKETQYF. CDR3 in DNA: TGTGCCAGCAGCCTACAGTACAAAGAGACCCAGTACTTC.

J is TRBJ2-5 and V is TRBV5-1; D perhaps matches TRBD1 (6 bases). Looked up from germline, CDR1 is SGHRS and CDR2 is YFSETQ. The CDR3 has 16 residues. The V end was cut by 1 base, the J end by 1 base, with 14 bases between. In DNA form, the CDR3 reads TGCGCCAGCAGCTTGAAGGGGGACGGACTCCAAGAGACCCAGTACTTC. Translating gives CASSLKGDGLQETQYF.

The V and J genes are TRBV9 and TRBJ1-3, with a possible D match to TRBD1 (5 bases). The CDR3 has 17 amino acids. Between the trimmed V and J ends, which lost 4 bases and 0 bases, there was a span of 17 bases. Germline V gene data show CDR1 as SGDLS and CDR2 as YYNGEE. CDR3 sequence (DNA): TGTGCCAGCAGCCCTTATGGGCAGGGAAACTCTGGAAACACCATATATTTT. It specifies CASSPYGQGNSGNTIYF.

As concerns this clone: A read error is possible here, since a much larger clone lies one base away. The sample holds other DNA sequences that translate to the same CDR3. This chain links TRBV28 with TRBJ2-2; D remains ambiguous. This CDR3 region has 14 residues. The germline gives CDR1 MDHEN, CDR2 SYDVKM. For the CDR3, the DNA is TGTGCAAGCAGTTTAGTCAAGGGCACCGGGGAGCTGTTTTTT. Translation: CASSLVKGTGELFF. Full variable domain (missing parts from reference TRBV28 and TRBJ2-2): DVKVTQSSRYLVKRTGEKVFLECVQDMDHENMFWYRQDPGLGLRLIYFSYDVKMKEKGDIPEGYSVSREKKERFSLILESASTNQTSMYLCASSLVKGTGELFFGEGSRLTVL.

The rearrangement links TRBV28 to TRBJ1-2; 7 bases are a match to TRBD1. J was trimmed by 4 bases and V by 7 bases; bases with no gene match: 6. CDR3 length: 13 amino acids. Germline CDR1 is MDHEN and CDR2 is SYDVKM. CDR3 sequence: CASTRGVAYGYTF. CDR3 nucleotides: TGTGCCAGCACCAGGGGGGTTGCCTATGGCTACACCTTC.

The chain couples TRBV7-9 to TRBJ2-5, with D perhaps matching TRBD1 or TRBD2 (6 bases each). CDR1 and CDR2 from the germline V gene are SEHNR and FQNEAQ (reference sequence). V was shortened by 6 bases and J by 2 bases, with 16 bases between the two germline ends. This CDR3 is 15 amino acids long. In DNA, the CDR3 is TGTGCCAGCAGGTCATTCGGGGGCCGTCAAGAGACCCAGTACTTC. Translated: CASRSFGGRQETQYF.

The chain has TRBV7-8 and TRBJ2-4; D is ambiguous. Trimming left V 5 bases short and J 2 bases short, with 10 bases between. From germline, CDR1 is SGHVS and CDR2 FQNEAQ. CDR3 length: 14 amino acids. In nucleotides, the CDR3 is TGTGCCAGCAGCCCCCAGGAAACCAAAAACATTCAGTACTTC. Its translation is CASSPQETKNIQYF.

The chain combines TRBV5-1 with TRBJ2-5; D unclear. Germline V lookup: CDR1 SGHRS, CDR2 YFSETQ. The germline V and J ends were trimmed by 0 bases and 5 bases, with 11 bases remaining between them. The CDR3 has 14 amino acids. The CDR3 nucleotides read TGCGCCAGCAGCTTGGCTCGTGCGGACGAGACCCAGTACTTC. Protein sequence: CASSLARADETQYF.

The chain uses TRBV19 and TRBJ1-4; 9 bases match TRBD1. The V segment lost 4 bases and the J segment 6 bases; nucleotides outside the gene matches: 6. Germline assignment: CDR1 LNHDA and CDR2 SQIVND (reference sequence). The CDR3 is 15 amino acids. The DNA for the CDR3 is TGTGCCAGTAGTACAACCGGGACAGGGTATGAAAAACTGTTTTTT. As protein: CASSTTGTGYEKLFF.

The chain carries TRBV6-5 and TRBJ2-2, with no clear D. Trimming left V 2 bases short and J 0 bases short, with 10 bases between. CDR1 and CDR2 from the germline V gene are MNHEY and SVGAGI. The CDR3 runs to 16 residues. Here the CDR3 reads CASSYNPAANTGELFF. CDR3 in DNA: TGTGCCAGCAGTTACAATCCAGCCGCGAACACCGGGGAGCTGTTTTTT.

The J gene is TRBJ1-5, the V gene TRBV19; D gene ambiguous. This CDR3 comprises 20 residues. Germline CDR1 LNHDA, CDR2 SQIVND (reference sequence). V lost 5 bases and J 0 bases, leaving 26 bases between the germline ends. CDR3: CASSYSLRRTDLYSNQPQHF. CDR3 sequence (DNA): TGTGCCAGTAGTTACTCCCTGAGGAGAACCGATCTTTATAGCAATCAGCCCCAGCATTTT.